These 11 T cell receptor beta chains were all obtained from the same sample, sequenced in a study of CD4 T cells in relation to SARS-CoV-2 and coronaviruses. Libraries were prepared by immunoSEQ multiplex PCR; TCRdb keeps only in-frame clonotypes and omits some of them. The sample has 32,000 or so clones; 60% to 85% are singletons. These TCRs' antigens remain unknown. The unexposed donors gave CD4+ T cells in about 2010-2019, prior to COVID-19. The cells were cultured for under twelve days before CD4+ T cells were isolated. The sequenced sample consisted of CD4+ T cells from PBMCs, cultured in vitro. These receptors came from a human donor in good health.

The chain couples TRBV10-3 to TRBJ2-3; D gene unclear. V dropped 3 bases and J dropped 2 bases, with 9 bases sitting between them. CDR3 size: 14 residues. The germline V gene encodes CDR1 ENHRY and CDR2 SYGVKD. CDR3 bases: TGTGCCATCAGTGACAGATCTCACACAGATACGCAGTATTTT. Translation gives CAISDRSHTDTQYF.

This clone was found once. The chain is built from TRBV19 and TRBJ2-7; no definite D call. The germline V gene has CDR1 LNHDA and CDR2 SQIVND (reference sequence). The CDR3 spans 14 residues. V was clipped by 5 bases and J by 7 bases, with 18 bases between them. CDR3 sequence reads: CASSHRQPTLEQYF. CDR3 DNA: TGTGCCAGTAGTCACCGGCAGCCCACCTTGGAGCAGTACTTC.

The chain employs TRBV29-1 and TRBJ2-7; tentative D call: TRBD2 (6 bases). CDR3 size: 11 residues. V lost 7 bases, J lost 6 bases, and 13 bases lay in between. The germline V gene encodes CDR1 SQVTM and CDR2 ANQGSEA. The CDR3 region has the DNA TGCAGCGGACTAGAGGGTATCGAGCAGTACTTC. As protein: CSGLEGIEQYF.

This clone counts as medium-sized. Other nucleotide sequences from this sample produce the same CDR3. The V gene is TRBV29-1, the J gene TRBJ2-3, with D possibly TRBD1 on 5 matching bases. This CDR3 is built from 13 residues. V lost 5 bases and J 1 base, leaving 10 bases between the germline ends. CDR1 and CDR2 (germline): SQVTM, ANQGSEA. The DNA for the CDR3 is TGCAGCGTTCGGCAGGGCGGCACAGATACGCAGTATTTT. This encodes CSVRQGGTDTQYF.

The table lists this clone with a count of one. This chain links TRBV6-5 with TRBJ1-2, with 7 positions matching TRBD1. Germline-derived CDR1 and CDR2 are MNHEY and SVGAGI. CDR3 length equals 14 residues. V shed 7 bases and J 3 bases; nucleotides not matched to a gene: 8. The CDR3 sequence is CASTPTGLDYGYTF. In DNA form, the CDR3 reads TGTGCCAGCACCCCGACAGGGTTGGACTATGGCTACACCTTC.

The chain has TRBV11-2 and TRBJ1-4, with 8 nucleotides matching TRBD1. Germline trimming cut 1 base from V and 7 bases from J; bases unmatched to any gene: 5. The germline CDR1 and CDR2 sequences are SGHAT and FQNNGV. The CDR3 extends over 15 amino acids. The CDR3 loop is CASSLVLTGGEKLFF. As DNA, the CDR3 is TGTGCCAGCAGCTTAGTTCTCACAGGGGGTGAAAAACTGTTTTTT.

CDR3 bases: TGCAGCGTTGGAGCGGTTCTGGGGAGGGATACGCAGTATTTT. It encodes CSVGAVLGRDTQYF. V gene TRBV29-1 combines with J gene TRBJ2-3; TRBD2 is a possible D gene (6 bases). The V end lost 4 bases, the J end lost 6 bases, and 17 bases lay between the germline ends. Germline V gives CDR1 SQVTM, CDR2 ANQGSEA. The CDR3 sequence is 14 residues long.

V is TRBV25-1 and J is TRBJ1-5; D is undetermined. The CDR3 runs 15 residues. V was shortened by 4 bases and J by 2 bases, with 12 bases between the two germline ends. The germline gives CDR1 MGHDK, CDR2 SYGVNS. The CDR3 DNA reads as TGTGCCAGCAGTGGCGTTGGGAAGGGCAATCAGCCCCAGCATTTT. It codes for CASSGVGKGNQPQHF.

In this sample, this clone turned up a few times. The chain joins TRBV11-2 to TRBJ2-2, with a tentative D call TRBD2 (6 bases). Trimming shortened V by 5 bases and J by 7 bases, and 8 bases separated the two germline ends. This CDR3 spans 12 amino acids. Germline values: CDR1 SGHAT, CDR2 FQNNGV. The CDR3 coding sequence is TGTGCCAGCAGCCGGGGGATCGGGGAGCTGTTTTTT. Its translation is CASSRGIGELFF.

This rearrangement joins TRBV11-2 to TRBJ2-5; either TRBD1 or TRBD2 may supply D (5 bases each). Trimming removed 3 bases from V and 7 bases from J, with 9 bases in between. The V gene's germline CDR1 is SGHAT and CDR2 FQNNGV. CDR3 length equals 12 residues. In DNA, the CDR3 is TGTGCCAGCAGCTTCCCTGGGGGGACCCAGTACTTC. The encoded protein is CASSFPGGTQYF.

In this sample, this clone turned up once. V gene TRBV13 combines with J gene TRBJ2-3, with 10 bases matching TRBD2. The length of the CDR3 is 15 residues. Trimming took 5 bases from V and 1 from J; bases not matched to a gene: 3. In germline, CDR1 is PRHDT, CDR2 FYEKMQ (reference sequence). CDR3 DNA sequence: TGTGCCAGCAGCCTCGGGACTAGCGGCACAGATACGCAGTATTTT. Protein product: CASSLGTSGTDTQYF.